This TCR beta chain is from a study of cytomegalovirus exposure and HLA in healthy donors. Study-wide results and limits: A later analysis reportedly found that, within productive TCRs, an Asian-associated ancestry cluster had fewer N-insertions than the mean observed across the approximately 700 donors. CMV antigen specificity was confirmed in vitro for a few CMV-associated chains.

For this clone: The antigen remains undetermined.

The donors comprised healthy bone marrow donors. With 60 Vbeta and 13 Jbeta primers, the PCR was carried out. Only in-frame clones appear in the TCRdb table, and some are missing; sequencing was by immunoSEQ multiplex PCR. The table includes about 180,000 clones, 80% to 90% detected once. What was sequenced was PBMCs. This receptor was obtained from a girl aged 2-10 years in good health and CMV-seropositive.

The CDR3 region is CASSDGGYGYTF. In DNA, the CDR3 is TGTGCCAGCAGTGACGGGGGGTATGGCTACACCTTC. J is TRBJ1-2 and V is TRBV6-4, with TRBD1 as a possible D gene (5 bases). The germline V gene encodes CDR1 MRHNA and CDR2 SNTAGT. Trimming left V 2 bases short and J 5 bases short, with 6 bases between. There are 12 residues in the CDR3.